The table lists the clone carrying this TCR beta chain with a few counts. Its specificity is not known. This record comes from a study of T cells in localized non-small cell lung cancer. Sequencing was performed with immunoSEQ multiplex PCR; in TCRdb, only in-frame clones are kept and a portion is missing. The sample lists 1,000 to 1,500 clones, 20% to 25% occurring once. Study results and caveats: The greatest T cell clonality was found in uninvolved adjacent lung (higher than in tumor). Among the top 100 tumor clones, a median about 57 appeared in adjacent lung. Prolonged overall survival went with higher T cell density in the blood.

CDR1 is SGDLS and CDR2 is YYNGEE in the germline V gene. V lost 0 bases and J lost 1, with 10 bases in between. The CDR3 length is 16 residues. The J gene is TRBJ2-2, the V gene TRBV9; D possibly corresponds to TRBD1 (5 bases). The receptor was derived from a man aged 35 to 70 with stage III lung adenocarcinoma. This specimen consisted of lung tumor tissue, obtained before any cancer treatment. The DNA of the CDR3 is TGTGCCAGCAGCGTAGGTTCAGGGATGAACACCGGGGAGCTGTTTTTT. The encoded protein is CASSVGSGMNTGELFF.